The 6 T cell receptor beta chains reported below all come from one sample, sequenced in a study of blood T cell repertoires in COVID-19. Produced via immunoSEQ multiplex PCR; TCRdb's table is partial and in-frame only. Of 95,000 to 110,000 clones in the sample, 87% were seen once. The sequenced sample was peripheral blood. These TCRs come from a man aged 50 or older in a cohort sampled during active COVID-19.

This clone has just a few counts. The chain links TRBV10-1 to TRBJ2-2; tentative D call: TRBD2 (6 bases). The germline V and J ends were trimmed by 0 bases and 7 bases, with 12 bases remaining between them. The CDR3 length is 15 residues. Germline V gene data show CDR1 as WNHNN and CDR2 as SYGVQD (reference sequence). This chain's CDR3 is CASSESRESSGELFF. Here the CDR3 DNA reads TGCGCCAGCAGTGAGTCGCGGGAATCGAGCGGGGAGCTGTTTTTT.

The CDR3 DNA reads as TGTGCCAGCAGCTTAACAGCGGGGGACCCATACGAGCAGTACTTC. Translated, it gives CASSLTAGDPYEQYF. V and J are TRBV7-2 and TRBJ2-7; 8 bases map to TRBD2. The CDR3 runs 15 residues. The V gene end was trimmed by 2 bases and the J gene end by 4 bases; junction bases not matched to a gene: 7. Germline V gene sequence: CDR1 SGHTA, CDR2 FQGNSA. The entire variable domain, with the rest obtained from reference TRBV7-2 and TRBJ2-7, is as follows: GAGVSQSPSNKVTEKGKDVELRCDPISGHTALYWYRQSLGQGLEFLIYFQGNSAPDKSGLPSDRFSAERTGGSVSTLTIQRTQQEDSAVYLCASSLTAGDPYEQYFGPGTRLTVT.

DNA for the CDR3: TGTGCCAGCTCCACCGGACTCCTCAATGAGCAGTTCTTC. Residues: CASSTGLLNEQFF. The chain uses TRBV18 and TRBJ2-1, with a weak D call TRBD2 (5 bases). Germline V gene data show CDR1 as KGHSH and CDR2 as LQKENI. There are 13 residues in the CDR3. The germline V and J ends were trimmed by 6 bases and 6 bases, with 12 bases remaining between them. Together with reference TRBV18 and TRBJ2-1, the CDR3 gives the full variable domain: NAGVMQNPRHLVRRRGQEARLRCSPMKGHSHVYWYRQLPEEGLKFMVYLQKENIIDESGMPKERFSAEFPKEGPSILRIQQVVRGDSAAYFCASSTGLLNEQFFGPGTRLTVL.

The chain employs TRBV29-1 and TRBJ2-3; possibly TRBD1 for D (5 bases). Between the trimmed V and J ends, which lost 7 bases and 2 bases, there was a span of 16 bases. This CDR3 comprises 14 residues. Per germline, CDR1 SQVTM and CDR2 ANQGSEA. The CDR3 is CSADGQEDTDTQYF. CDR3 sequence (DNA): TGCAGCGCTGACGGACAAGAGGACACAGATACGCAGTATTTT.

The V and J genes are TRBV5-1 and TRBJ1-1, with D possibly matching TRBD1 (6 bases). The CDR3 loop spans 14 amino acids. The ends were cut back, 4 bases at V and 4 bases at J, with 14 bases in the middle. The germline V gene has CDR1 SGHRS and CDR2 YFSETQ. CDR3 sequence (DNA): TGCGCCAGCAGCCTCAGGGGTTATACCACTGAAGCTTTCTTT. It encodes CASSLRGYTTEAFF.

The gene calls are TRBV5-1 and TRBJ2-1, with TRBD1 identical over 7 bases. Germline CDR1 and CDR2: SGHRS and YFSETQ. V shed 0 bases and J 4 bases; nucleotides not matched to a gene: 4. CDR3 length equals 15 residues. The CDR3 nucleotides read TGCGCCAGCAGCTTGGTAGACAGGGTTTACAATGAGCAGTTCTTC. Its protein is CASSLVDRVYNEQFF.